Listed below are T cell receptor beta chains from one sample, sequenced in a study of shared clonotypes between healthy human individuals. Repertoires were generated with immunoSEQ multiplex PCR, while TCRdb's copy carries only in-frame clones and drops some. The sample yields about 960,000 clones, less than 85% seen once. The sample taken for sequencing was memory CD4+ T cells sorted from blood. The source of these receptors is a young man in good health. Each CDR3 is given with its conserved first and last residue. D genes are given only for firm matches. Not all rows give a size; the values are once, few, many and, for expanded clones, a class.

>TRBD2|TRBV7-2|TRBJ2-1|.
CASSPGLAGGPARYNEQFF
TGTGCCAGCAGCCCCGGACTAGCGGGAGGGCCCGCTCGGTACAATGAGCAGTTCTTC
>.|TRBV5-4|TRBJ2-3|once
CASSLGQMDTQYF
TGTGCCAGCAGCTTGGGTCAGATGGATACGCAGTATTTT
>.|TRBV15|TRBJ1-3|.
CATSRGDSGNTIYF
TGTGCCACCAGCAGAGGAGATTCTGGAAACACCATATATTTT
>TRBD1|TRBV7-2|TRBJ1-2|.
CASSPGTGGVYGYTF
TGTGCCAGCAGCCCCGGGACAGGGGGCGTCTATGGCTACACCTTC
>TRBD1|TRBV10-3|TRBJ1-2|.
CAIGSDREGYTF
TGTGCCATCGGATCTGACAGGGAGGGCTACACCTTC
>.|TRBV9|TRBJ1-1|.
CASSVDGVLNTEAFF
TGTGCCAGCAGCGTAGACGGGGTCCTGAACACTGAAGCTTTCTTT
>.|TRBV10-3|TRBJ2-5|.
CAISPRGETQYF
TGTGCCATCAGTCCCCGGGGGGAGACCCAGTACTTC
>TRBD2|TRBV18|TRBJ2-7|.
CASTPTSGAAYEQYF
TGTGCCAGCACCCCGACTAGCGGGGCCGCCTACGAGCAGTACTTC
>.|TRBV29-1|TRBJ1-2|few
CSVERGTYGYTF
TGCAGCGTTGAAAGGGGCACCTATGGCTACACCTTC
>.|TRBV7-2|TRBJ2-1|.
CASSPRRVPYNEQFF
TGTGCCAGCAGCCCCCGCAGGGTCCCCTACAATGAGCAGTTCTTC
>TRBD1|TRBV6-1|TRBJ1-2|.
CASSEVGTADYGYTF
TGTGCCAGCAGTGAAGTTGGGACAGCAGATTATGGCTACACCTTC
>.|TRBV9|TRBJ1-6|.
CASSVASSSYNSPLHF
TGTGCCAGCAGCGTTGCATCGAGCTCCTATAATTCACCCCTCCACTTT
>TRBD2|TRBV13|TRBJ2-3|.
CASSLSRWTSGSDTQYF
TGTGCCAGCAGCTTAAGTAGATGGACTAGCGGGTCAGATACGCAGTATTTT
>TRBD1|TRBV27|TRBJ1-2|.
CASSLSATGVYGYTF
TGTGCCAGCAGTTTATCGGCTACAGGGGTCTATGGCTACACCTTC
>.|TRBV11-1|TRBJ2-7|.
CAKRTAAYSYEQYF
TGTGCCAAGAGGACAGCCGCCTACTCCTACGAGCAGTACTTC
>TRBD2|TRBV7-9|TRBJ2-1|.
CASSPSGRNGNEQFF
TGTGCCAGCAGTCCTAGCGGGAGAAATGGCAATGAGCAGTTCTTC
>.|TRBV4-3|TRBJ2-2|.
CASSQDGTGELFF
TGCGCCAGCAGCCAAGATGGAACCGGGGAGCTGTTTTTT
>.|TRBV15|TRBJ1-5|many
CATSKQLGDNQPQHF
TGTGCCACCAGCAAACAACTAGGGGACAATCAGCCCCAGCATTTT
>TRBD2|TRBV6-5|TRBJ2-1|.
CASSFVGLAGINEQFF
TGTGCCAGCAGTTTCGTCGGACTAGCGGGAATTAATGAGCAGTTCTTC
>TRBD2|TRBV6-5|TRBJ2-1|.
CASSTLAGGINEQFF
TGTGCCAGCAGTACACTAGCGGGGGGAATAAATGAGCAGTTCTTC
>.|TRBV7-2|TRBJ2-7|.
CASSDLIHYEQYF
TGTGCCAGCAGCGACCTGATCCATTACGAGCAGTACTTC
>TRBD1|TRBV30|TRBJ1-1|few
CAWKGDSMNTEAFF
TGTGCCTGGAAGGGGGACAGCATGAACACTGAAGCTTTCTTT